This T cell receptor beta chain was identified in a study of prognosis after radiotherapy for stage I lung cancer. On the study more broadly: Operability status for all non-small cell lung cancer patients was recorded as medically inoperable.

Genomic DNA provided the template from which TCR beta CDR3 was amplified by two-round multiplex PCR. Amplification during the initial PCR round employed primers specific to each TRBV and TRBJ gene. TCRdb redid the calling of the multiplex PCR reads with MiXCR, one entry per CDR3 protein. The sample has fewer than 40,000 distinct CDR3 sequences; 34% are singletons. Details on this clonotype: Its ends do not fully match the called genes, so a read error is possible.

The length of the CDR3 is 15 residues. Germline V gene sequence: CDR1 KGHSH, CDR2 LQKENI. The sample here was PBMCs, taken before or after stereotactic body radiation therapy (not recorded which). The sequence derives from a donor over 45 with non-small cell lung cancer. The chain recombines TRBV18 with TRBJ1-2; no firm D call. The DNA of the CDR3 is TGTGCCAGCTCACCACCTGGGTCGCTGGACTATGTCTACACCTTC. Protein product: CASSPPGSLDYVYTF.